Sequencing of this T cell receptor beta chain was carried out in a study of CD8 T cells in ankylosing spondylitis. Broader study findings: For ankylosing spondylitis blood, a TCR beta motif of under 10 highly homologous variants appeared characteristic.

As regards this clonotype: The antigen is undetermined.

TCRdb reprocessed the 5' RACE reads via MiXCR and lists one record per CDR3 protein. The sample contains some 450,000 distinct CDR3 sequences, more than 15% of which appear only once. There are 16 residues in the CDR3. V shed 4 bases and J shed 7 bases, with 22 bases lying between them. Germline CDR1 and CDR2: LNHDA and SQIVND (reference sequence). The V gene is TRBV19, the J gene TRBJ1-2; D ambiguous. Specimen: blood, either unsorted or a sorted T cell fraction (not recorded which). The sequence came from a male donor with ankylosing spondylitis. DNA for the CDR3: TGTGCCAGTAGTAGCCCCGGAGGAGGGATCTGGAGTGGCTACACCTTC. It yields the protein CASSSPGGGIWSGYTF.